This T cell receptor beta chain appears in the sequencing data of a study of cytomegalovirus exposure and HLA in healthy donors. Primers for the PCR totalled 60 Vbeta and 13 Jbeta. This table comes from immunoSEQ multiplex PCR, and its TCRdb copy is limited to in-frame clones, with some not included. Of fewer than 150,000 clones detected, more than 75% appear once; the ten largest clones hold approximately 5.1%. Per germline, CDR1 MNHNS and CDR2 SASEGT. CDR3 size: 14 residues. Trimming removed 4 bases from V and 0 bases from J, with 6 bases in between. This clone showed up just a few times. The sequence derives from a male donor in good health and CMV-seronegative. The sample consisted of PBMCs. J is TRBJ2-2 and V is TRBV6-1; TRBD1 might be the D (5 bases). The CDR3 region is CASSGRANTGELFF. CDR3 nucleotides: TGTGCCAGCAGTGGCAGGGCGAACACCGGGGAGCTGTTTTTT.